Presented here are 20 T cell receptor beta chains from one specimen sequenced in a study of T cells after yellow fever vaccination. MiXCR was run by TCRdb on the 5' RACE reads, yielding one entry per CDR3 protein. The table lists 500,000 to 650,000 distinct CDR3 sequences, 9% to 15% of them singletons. The material was PBMCs, obtained on the day of the yellow fever booster vaccination. These receptor sequences come from a man younger than 40 who received the YFV17D yellow fever vaccine.

The sample holds many counts of this clonotype. The J gene is TRBJ2-1, the V gene TRBV7-2; D possibly corresponds to TRBD1 (6 bases). This CDR3 contains 16 residues. Germline V gives CDR1 SGHTA, CDR2 FQGNSA. The V end lost 0 bases, the J end lost 2 bases, and 11 bases lay between the germline ends. The CDR3 DNA sequence: TGTGCCAGCAGCTTAGCCGGGACAACCGCCTACAATGAGCAGTTCTTC. Encoded protein: CASSLAGTTAYNEQFF. Together with reference TRBV7-2 and TRBJ2-1, the CDR3 gives the full variable domain: GAGVSQSPSNKVTEKGKDVELRCDPISGHTALYWYRQSLGQGLEFLIYFQGNSAPDKSGLPSDRFSAERTGGSVSTLTIQRTQQEDSAVYLCASSLAGTTAYNEQFFGPGTRLTVL.

J is TRBJ2-7 and V is TRBV28, with D perhaps matching TRBD2 (6 bases). This CDR3 region has 12 residues. Germline V gives CDR1 MDHEN, CDR2 SYDVKM. Trimming cost V 6 bases and J 6 bases, with 12 bases left between them. The CDR3 nucleotides read TGTGCCAGCAGGGGGACTTTCTTCGAGCAGTACTTC. Residues: CASRGTFFEQYF.

This clonotype was counted at least ten times. This sequence joins TRBV7-2 and TRBJ2-5; D possibly corresponds to TRBD1 (5 bases). Trimming shortened V by 1 base and J by 1 base, and 10 bases separated the two germline ends. CDR3 length: 15 residues. Germline CDR1 reads SGHTA; CDR2 reads FQGNSA. In DNA form, the CDR3 reads TGTGCCAGCAGCTTAGGGGGCGGCCTCCAAGAGACCCAGTACTTC. This encodes CASSLGGGLQETQYF.

The rearrangement links TRBV3-1 to TRBJ2-2; D possibly corresponds to TRBD2 (5 bases). Trimming shortened V by 3 bases and J by 4 bases, and 9 bases separated the two germline ends. Germline V gene lookup returns CDR1 LGHDT and CDR2 YNNKEL (reference sequence). The CDR3 has 14 residues. The CDR3 is CASSHRRGTGELFF. The CDR3 DNA sequence: TGTGCCAGCAGCCACCGACGGGGCACCGGGGAGCTGTTTTTT.

This clonotype was observed a few times. The chain joins TRBV12-3 or TRBV12-4 to TRBJ1-1; weak D call: TRBD1 (5 bases). V shed 8 bases and J shed 4 bases, with 14 bases lying between them. The CDR3 has 13 residues. DNA of the CDR3: TGTGCCAGCTTCTGGGCAGGGCCCACTGAAGCTTTCTTT. Translation: CASFWAGPTEAFF.

This chain connects TRBV7-2 to TRBJ1-3, with a weak D call TRBD1 (6 bases). The CDR3 is 15 amino acids. The germline V gene encodes CDR1 SGHTA and CDR2 FQGNSA. V shed 5 bases and J shed 4 bases, with 15 bases lying between them. CDR3 in DNA: TGTGCCAGCAGCAACGACAGGTTTTCCGGAAACACCATATATTTT. Translated, it gives CASSNDRFSGNTIYF.

This clonotype was detected a few times. The chain carries TRBV5-1 and TRBJ1-4, with D possibly TRBD1 on 6 matching bases. Trimming took 2 bases from V and 2 from J, leaving 16 bases between them. Germline CDR1 reads SGHRS; CDR2 reads YFSETQ. The CDR3 is made up of 17 amino acids. In DNA, the CDR3 is TGCGCCAGCAGCTTAGGTCCCACAGGGAGGACTAATGAAAAACTGTTTTTT. This codes for CASSLGPTGRTNEKLFF.

This clonotype showed up just a few times. The chain carries TRBV18 and TRBJ2-7; TRBD2 agrees at 10 bases. The germline CDR1 and CDR2 sequences are KGHSH and LQKENI. This CDR3 has 16 amino acids. V lost 3 bases, J lost 0 bases, and 5 bases stayed unmatched. CDR3 DNA sequence: TGTGCCAGCTCACCGCTCTCTAGCGGGGGCTCCTACGAGCAGTACTTC. Protein product: CASSPLSSGGSYEQYF.

The genes are TRBV28 and TRBJ2-2; 9 bases are a match to TRBD1. The CDR3 is made up of 15 amino acids. V trimming: 10 bases; J trimming: 5 bases; junction bases outside the gene matches: 11. Germline assignment: CDR1 MDHEN and CDR2 SYDVKM. CDR3 sequence (DNA): TGTGCCATATCTCCGGGACAGGGTGGTACCGGGGAGCTGTTTTTT. As protein: CAISPGQGGTGELFF.

This clonotype was observed many times. The chain joins TRBV20-1 to TRBJ2-5, with a possible D match to TRBD2 (5 bases). Germline CDR1 and CDR2: DFQATT and SNEGSKA (reference sequence). Trimming left V 5 bases short and J 3 bases short, with 13 bases between. There are 13 residues in the CDR3. CDR3 in amino acids: CSAAISGKETQYF. CDR3 DNA: TGCAGTGCTGCAATCAGCGGAAAAGAGACCCAGTACTTC.

J is TRBJ2-2 and V is TRBV30; 7 nucleotides agree with TRBD2. CDR1 GTSNPN and CDR2 SVGIG come from the germline V gene (reference sequence). With 5 bases clipped from V and 3 bases from J, the junction kept 9 bases outside the gene matches. The CDR3 length is 15 residues. CDR3 sequence reads: CAWASGRVDTGELFF. The CDR3 nucleotides are TGTGCCTGGGCTTCGGGGAGGGTGGACACCGGGGAGCTGTTTTTT.

This clonotype occurred a few times. This chain joins TRBV30 and TRBJ2-2; D not resolved. V gave up 0 bases and J gave up 0 bases, with 14 bases separating them. Germline CDR1 reads GTSNPN; CDR2 reads SVGIG (reference sequence). The CDR3 is 17 amino acids. CDR3 coding DNA: TGTGCCTGGAGTGTAAGGTACAGTGCTACGAACACCGGGGAGCTGTTTTTT. This gives the protein CAWSVRYSATNTGELFF.

The V and J genes are TRBV5-1 and TRBJ1-1, with D possibly TRBD1 on 6 matching bases. The CDR3 covers 17 residues. CDR1 is SGHRS and CDR2 is YFSETQ in the germline V gene. V gave up 0 bases and J gave up 1 base, with 16 bases separating them. The CDR3 is CASSLAGGGPSNTEAFF. CDR3 in DNA: TGCGCCAGCAGCTTGGCCGGGGGGGGGCCTTCGAACACTGAAGCTTTCTTT.

The sample holds a few counts of this clonotype. This rearrangement joins TRBV9 to TRBJ2-1; TRBD1 aligns across 7 bases. This CDR3 is built from 15 residues. Germline V gene sequence: CDR1 SGDLS, CDR2 YYNGEE. V was pared by 2 bases and J by 2 bases, with 4 bases of the junction left unmatched. In nucleotides, the CDR3 is TGTGCCAGCAGCGTCCAACAGGGGACCTACAATGAGCAGTTCTTC. As protein: CASSVQQGTYNEQFF.

The chain carries TRBV6-2 or TRBV6-3 and TRBJ2-1, with TRBD2 identical over 11 bases. Trimming at V came to 2 bases and at J to 4 bases, leaving 4 bases not matched to a gene. The CDR3 has 16 residues. Germline V CDR1 and CDR2: MNHEY, SVGEGT. The CDR3 nucleotides read TGTGCCAGCAGTTACCGTCTAGCGGGAGGATACAATGAGCAGTTCTTC. This encodes CASSYRLAGGYNEQFF.

This chain uses TRBV2 with TRBJ2-3, with D possibly matching TRBD2 (6 bases). V was clipped by 6 bases and J by 1 base, with 11 bases between them. CDR3 size: 14 residues. CDR1 is SNHLY and CDR2 is FYNNEI in the germline V gene. The DNA for the CDR3 is TGTGCCAGCAGGGCGGGACCTCGCACAGATACGCAGTATTTT. This translates into CASRAGPRTDTQYF.

This clonotype has just a few counts. The V call is TRBV5-4, the J call TRBJ2-4; D is unclear. There are 15 residues in the CDR3. V was trimmed by 3 bases and J by 2 bases, leaving 12 bases between them. Germline lookup yields CDR1 SGHNT and CDR2 YYREEE (reference sequence). CDR3 coding DNA: TGTGCCAGCAGCTCCACTCCCGAGCCCAAAAACATTCAGTACTTC. Translating gives CASSSTPEPKNIQYF. The whole variable domain, remainder taken from reference TRBV5-4 and TRBJ2-4, is ETGVTQSPTHLIKTRGQQVTLRCSSQSGHNTVSWYQQALGQGPQFIFQYYREEENGRGNFPPRFSGLQFPNYSSELNVNALELDDSALYLCASSSTPEPKNIQYFGAGTRLSVL.

Only a few counts were recorded for this clonotype. CDR3 in DNA: TGTGCCAGCTCACCGGAAAACGGCGGGGAGCTGTTTTTT. The encoded protein is CASSPENGGELFF. V and J are TRBV18 and TRBJ2-2; D call uncertain. Trimming shortened V by 3 bases and J by 7 bases, and 9 bases separated the two germline ends. The CDR3 runs 13 residues. Germline V gene sequence: CDR1 KGHSH, CDR2 LQKENI.

This clonotype has only a few counts. The rearrangement links TRBV19 to TRBJ2-3; D is ambiguous. V dropped 3 bases and J dropped 5 bases, with 12 bases sitting between them. There are 14 residues in the CDR3. CDR1 is LNHDA and CDR2 is SQIVND in the germline V gene (reference sequence). CDR3 bases: TGTGCCAGTAGTATTTCGGCCTCTCAAGATACGCAGTATTTT. Its protein is CASSISASQDTQYF.

This clonotype has just a few counts. The genes are TRBV12-3 or TRBV12-4 and TRBJ2-1, with TRBD2 as a possible D gene (6 bases). V was pared by 5 bases and J by 9 bases, with 23 bases between. This CDR3 spans 16 amino acids. The CDR3 sequence is CASSRPAGPPLGEQFF. The CDR3 DNA sequence: TGTGCCAGCAGTCGCCCCGCGGGACCACCGCTTGGTGAGCAGTTCTTC.